The subject of this entry is one T cell receptor (beta chain). Profiled with immunoSEQ multiplex PCR; TCRdb holds only in-frame clones, not every one. This sample has 150,000 to 200,000 clones; approximately 83% occur once, and the top ten carry around 9%. This sample is part of a study of blood T cell repertoires in COVID-19. The CDR3 contains 12 residues. Germline V gene sequence: CDR1 SGHKS, CDR2 YYEKEE (reference sequence). With V trimmed by 0 bases and J by 8 bases, 1 base remained unmatched. The chain is built from TRBV5-5 and TRBJ2-7; 8 bases fit TRBD1. Sequencing was carried out using peripheral blood. This sequence was found in a man aged 50-60 years with active or convalescent COVID-19. DNA for the CDR3: TGTGCCAGCAGCTTGGACAGGGGGAAGCAGTACTTC. Protein product: CASSLDRGKQYF.